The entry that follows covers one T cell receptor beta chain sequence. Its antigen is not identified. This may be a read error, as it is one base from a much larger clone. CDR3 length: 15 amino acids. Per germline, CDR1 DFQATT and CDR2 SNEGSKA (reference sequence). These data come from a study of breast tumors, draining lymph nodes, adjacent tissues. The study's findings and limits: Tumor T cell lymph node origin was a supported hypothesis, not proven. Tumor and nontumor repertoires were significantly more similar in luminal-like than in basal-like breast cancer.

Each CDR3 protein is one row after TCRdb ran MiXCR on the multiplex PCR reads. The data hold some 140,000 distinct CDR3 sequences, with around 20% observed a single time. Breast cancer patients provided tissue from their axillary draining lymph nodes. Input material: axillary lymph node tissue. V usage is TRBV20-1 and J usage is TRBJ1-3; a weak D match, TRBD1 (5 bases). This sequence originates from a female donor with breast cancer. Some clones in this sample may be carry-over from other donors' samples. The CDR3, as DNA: TGCAGTGCTAGAAAAATCAGGGAAGCTGGAAACACCACATATTTT. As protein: CSARKIREAGNTTYF.